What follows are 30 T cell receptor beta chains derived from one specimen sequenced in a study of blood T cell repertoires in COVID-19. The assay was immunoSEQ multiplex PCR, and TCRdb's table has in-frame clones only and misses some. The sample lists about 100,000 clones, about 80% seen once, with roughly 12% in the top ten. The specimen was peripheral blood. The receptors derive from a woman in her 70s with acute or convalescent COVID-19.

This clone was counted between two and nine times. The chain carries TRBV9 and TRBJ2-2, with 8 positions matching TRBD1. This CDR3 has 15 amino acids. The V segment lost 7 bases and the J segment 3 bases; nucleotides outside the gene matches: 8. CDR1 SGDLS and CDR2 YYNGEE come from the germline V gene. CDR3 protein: CASQTTGEDTGELFF. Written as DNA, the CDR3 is TGTGCCAGCCAAACGACAGGGGAGGACACCGGGGAGCTGTTTTTT.

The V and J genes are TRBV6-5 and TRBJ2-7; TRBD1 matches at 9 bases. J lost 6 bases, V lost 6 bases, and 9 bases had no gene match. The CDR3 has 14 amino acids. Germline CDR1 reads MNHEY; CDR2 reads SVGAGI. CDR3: CASSPDRGGSEQYV. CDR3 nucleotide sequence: TGTGCCAGCAGCCCGGACAGGGGAGGGTCCGAGCAGTACGTC.

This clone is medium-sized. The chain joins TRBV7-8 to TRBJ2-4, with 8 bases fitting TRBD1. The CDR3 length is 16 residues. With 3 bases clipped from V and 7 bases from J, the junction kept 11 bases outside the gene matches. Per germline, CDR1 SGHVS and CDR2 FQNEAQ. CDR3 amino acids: CASSFDRGLVSNIQYF. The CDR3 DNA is TGTGCCAGCAGCTTCGACAGGGGTCTAGTGAGCAACATTCAGTACTTC.

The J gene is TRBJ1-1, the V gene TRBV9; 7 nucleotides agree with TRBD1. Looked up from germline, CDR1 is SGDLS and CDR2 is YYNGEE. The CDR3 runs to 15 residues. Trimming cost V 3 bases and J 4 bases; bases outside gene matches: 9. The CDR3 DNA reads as TGTGCCAGCAGCGGACAGGGTGGTTTTGCCACTGAAGCTTTCTTT. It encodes CASSGQGGFATEAFF.

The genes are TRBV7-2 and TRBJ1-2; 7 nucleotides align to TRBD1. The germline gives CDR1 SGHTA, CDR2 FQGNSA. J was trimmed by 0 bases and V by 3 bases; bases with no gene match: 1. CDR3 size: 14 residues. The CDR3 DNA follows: TGTGCCAGCAGCTTGCAGGGGGCTAACTATGGCTACACCTTC. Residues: CASSLQGANYGYTF.

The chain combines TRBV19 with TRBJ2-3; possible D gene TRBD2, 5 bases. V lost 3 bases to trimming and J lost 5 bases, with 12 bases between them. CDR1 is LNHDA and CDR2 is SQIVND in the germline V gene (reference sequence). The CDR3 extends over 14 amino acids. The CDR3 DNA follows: TGTGCCAGTAGTATTGATGGAGGAGGAGATACGCAGTATTTT. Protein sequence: CASSIDGGGDTQYF.

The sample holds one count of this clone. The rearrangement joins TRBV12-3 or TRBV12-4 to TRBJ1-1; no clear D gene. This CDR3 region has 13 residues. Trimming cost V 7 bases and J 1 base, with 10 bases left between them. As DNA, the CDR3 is TGTGCCAGCACCCTCAGGCCGAACACTGAAGCTTTCTTT. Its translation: CASTLRPNTEAFF.

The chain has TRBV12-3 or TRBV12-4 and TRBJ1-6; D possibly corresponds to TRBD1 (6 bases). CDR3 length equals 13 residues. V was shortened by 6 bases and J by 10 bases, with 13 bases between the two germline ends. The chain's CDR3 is CASRPQGESPLHF. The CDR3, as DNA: TGTGCCAGCAGACCACAGGGTGAATCACCCCTCCACTTT.

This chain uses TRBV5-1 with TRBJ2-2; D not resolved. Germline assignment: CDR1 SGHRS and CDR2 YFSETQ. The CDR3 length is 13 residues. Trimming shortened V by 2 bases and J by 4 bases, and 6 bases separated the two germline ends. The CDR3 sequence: CASSLQSTGELFF. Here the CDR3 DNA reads TGCGCCAGCAGCTTACAGTCCACCGGGGAGCTGTTTTTT.

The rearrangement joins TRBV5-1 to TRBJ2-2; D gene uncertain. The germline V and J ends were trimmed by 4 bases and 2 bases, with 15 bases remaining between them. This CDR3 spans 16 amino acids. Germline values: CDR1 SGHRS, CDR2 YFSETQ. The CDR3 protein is CASSDPGAANTGELFF. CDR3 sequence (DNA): TGCGCCAGCAGCGATCCCGGAGCAGCTAACACCGGGGAGCTGTTTTTT. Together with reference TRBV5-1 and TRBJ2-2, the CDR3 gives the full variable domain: KAGVTQTPRYLIKTRGQQVTLSCSPISGHRSVSWYQQTPGQGLQFLFEYFSETQRNKGNFPGRFSGRQFSNSRSEMNVSTLELGDSALYLCASSDPGAANTGELFFGEGSRLTVL.

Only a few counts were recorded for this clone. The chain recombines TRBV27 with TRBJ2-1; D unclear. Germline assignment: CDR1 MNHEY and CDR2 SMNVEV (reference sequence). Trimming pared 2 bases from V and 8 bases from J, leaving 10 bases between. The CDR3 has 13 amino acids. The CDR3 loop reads CASSLAETDEQFF. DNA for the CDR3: TGTGCCAGCAGTTTAGCGGAGACGGATGAGCAGTTCTTC.

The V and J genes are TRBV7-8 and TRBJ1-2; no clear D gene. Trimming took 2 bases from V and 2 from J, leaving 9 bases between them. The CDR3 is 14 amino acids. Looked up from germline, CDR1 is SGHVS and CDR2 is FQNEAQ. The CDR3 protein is CASSLNTVNYGYTF. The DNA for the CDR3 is TGTGCCAGCAGCTTAAATACAGTAAACTATGGCTACACCTTC.

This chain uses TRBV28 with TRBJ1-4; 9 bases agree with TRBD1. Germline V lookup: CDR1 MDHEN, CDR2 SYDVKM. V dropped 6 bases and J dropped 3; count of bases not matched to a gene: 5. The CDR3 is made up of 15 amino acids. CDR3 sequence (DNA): TGTGCCAGCAGCGAGCGGACAGGGGCTAATGAAAAACTGTTTTTT. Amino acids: CASSERTGANEKLFF. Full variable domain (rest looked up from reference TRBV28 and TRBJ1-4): DVKVTQSSRYLVKRTGEKVFLECVQDMDHENMFWYRQDPGLGLRLIYFSYDVKMKEKGDIPEGYSVSREKKERFSLILESASTNQTSMYLCASSERTGANEKLFFGSGTQLSVL.

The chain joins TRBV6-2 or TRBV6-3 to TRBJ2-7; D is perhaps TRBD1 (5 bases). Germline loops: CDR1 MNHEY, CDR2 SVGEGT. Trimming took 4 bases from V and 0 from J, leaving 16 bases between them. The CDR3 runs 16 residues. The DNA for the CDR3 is TGTGCCAGCAGTTTGGACCACAGGTGGAGCTCCTACGAGCAGTACGTC. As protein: CASSLDHRWSSYEQYV.

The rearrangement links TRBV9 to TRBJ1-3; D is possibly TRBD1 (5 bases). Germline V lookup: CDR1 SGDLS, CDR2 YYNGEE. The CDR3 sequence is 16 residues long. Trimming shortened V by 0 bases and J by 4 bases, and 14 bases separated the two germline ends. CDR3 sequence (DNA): TGTGCCAGCAGCGTAGTCGACAGTGGAGTAGGAAACACCATATATTTT. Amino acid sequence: CASSVVDSGVGNTIYF.

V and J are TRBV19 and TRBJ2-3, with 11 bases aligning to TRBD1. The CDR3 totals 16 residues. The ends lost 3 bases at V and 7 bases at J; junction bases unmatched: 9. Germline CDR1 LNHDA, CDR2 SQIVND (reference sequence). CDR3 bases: TGTGCCAGTAGTATTACCGGGACAGGGGGGACTTATACGCAGTATTTT. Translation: CASSITGTGGTYTQYF.

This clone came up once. The CDR3 sequence is CATSRESNTEAFF. The CDR3 DNA follows: TGTGCCACGTCCCGGGAGTCGAACACTGAAGCTTTCTTT. J is TRBJ1-1 and V is TRBV19; D remains unclear. The germline CDR1 and CDR2 sequences are LNHDA and SQIVND (reference sequence). V lost 10 bases to trimming and J lost 1 base, with 13 bases between them. The CDR3 runs to 13 residues.

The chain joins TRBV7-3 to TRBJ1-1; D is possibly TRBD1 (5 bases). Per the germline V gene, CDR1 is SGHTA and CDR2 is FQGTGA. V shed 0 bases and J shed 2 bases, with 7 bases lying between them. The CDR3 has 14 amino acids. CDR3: CASSLTQGNTEAFF. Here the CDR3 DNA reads TGTGCCAGCAGCTTAACCCAGGGAAACACTGAAGCTTTCTTT. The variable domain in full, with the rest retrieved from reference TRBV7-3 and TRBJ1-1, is GAGVSQTPSNKVTEKGKYVELRCDPISGHTALYWYRQSLGQGPEFLIYFQGTGAADDSGLPNDRFFAVRPEGSVSTLKIQRTERGDSAVYLCASSLTQGNTEAFFGQGTRLTVV.

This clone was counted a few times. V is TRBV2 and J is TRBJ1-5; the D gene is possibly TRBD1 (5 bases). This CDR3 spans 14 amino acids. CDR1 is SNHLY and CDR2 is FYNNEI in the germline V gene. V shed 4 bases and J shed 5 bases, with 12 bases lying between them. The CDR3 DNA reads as TGTGCCAGCAGTGTGTTAGGGGATCATCAGCCCCAGCATTTT. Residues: CASSVLGDHQPQHF.

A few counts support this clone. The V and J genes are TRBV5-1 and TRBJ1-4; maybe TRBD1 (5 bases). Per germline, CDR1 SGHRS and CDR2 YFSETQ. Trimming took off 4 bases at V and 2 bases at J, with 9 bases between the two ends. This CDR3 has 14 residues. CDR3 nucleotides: TGCGCCAGCAGCCAAGGGGTGACTAATGAAAAACTGTTTTTT. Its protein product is CASSQGVTNEKLFF.

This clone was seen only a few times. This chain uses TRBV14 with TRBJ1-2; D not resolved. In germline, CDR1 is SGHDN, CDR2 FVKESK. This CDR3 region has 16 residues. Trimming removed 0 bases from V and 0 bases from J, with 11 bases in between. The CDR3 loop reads CASSQDLSEANYGYTF. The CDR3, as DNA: TGTGCCAGCAGCCAAGATTTGAGCGAAGCTAACTATGGCTACACCTTC. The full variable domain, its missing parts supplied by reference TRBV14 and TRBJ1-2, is EAGVTQFPSHSVIEKGQTVTLRCDPISGHDNLYWYRRVMGKEIKFLLHFVKESKQDESGMPNNRFLAERTGGTYSTLKVQPAELEDSGVYFCASSQDLSEANYGYTFGSGTRLTVV.

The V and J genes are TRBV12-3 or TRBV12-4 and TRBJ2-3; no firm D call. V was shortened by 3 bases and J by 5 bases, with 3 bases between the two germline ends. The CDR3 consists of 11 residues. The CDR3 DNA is TGTGCCAGCAGTTTCGGAGATACGCAGTATTTT. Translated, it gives CASSFGDTQYF.

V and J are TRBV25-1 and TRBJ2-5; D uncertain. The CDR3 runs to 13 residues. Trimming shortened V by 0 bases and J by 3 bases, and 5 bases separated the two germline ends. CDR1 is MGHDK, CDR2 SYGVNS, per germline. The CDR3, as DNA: TGTGCCAGCAGTGAATATCCAGAAGAGACCCAGTACTTC. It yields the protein CASSEYPEETQYF.

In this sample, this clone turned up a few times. As DNA, the CDR3 is TGTGCCAGCAGCCCGAACGGGGGAGGGGCGAATTCACCCCTCCACTTT. It translates to CASSPNGGGANSPLHF. The chain has TRBV7-2 and TRBJ1-6; D might be TRBD1 (5 bases). V was cut by 5 bases and J by 7 bases, with 18 bases left in between. From germline, CDR1 is SGHTA and CDR2 FQGNSA. CDR3 length equals 16 residues.

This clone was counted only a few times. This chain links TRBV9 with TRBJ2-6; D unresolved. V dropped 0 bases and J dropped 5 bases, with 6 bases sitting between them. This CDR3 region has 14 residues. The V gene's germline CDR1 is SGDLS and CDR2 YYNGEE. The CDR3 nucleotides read TGTGCCAGCAGCGTAGATTGGCGGGCCAACGTCCTGACTTTC. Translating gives CASSVDWRANVLTF. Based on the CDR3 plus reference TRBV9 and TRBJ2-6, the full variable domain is DSGVTQTPKHLITATGQRVTLRCSPRSGDLSVYWYQQSLDQGLQFLIQYYNGEERAKGNILERFSAQQFPDLHSELNLSSLELGDSALYFCASSVDWRANVLTFGAGSRLTVL.

The CDR3 spells CASSPATSGVIYNEQFF. CDR3 in DNA: TGTGCCAGCAGTCCTGCGACTAGCGGGGTTATTTACAATGAGCAGTTCTTC. This chain connects TRBV7-8 to TRBJ2-1; 11 bases match TRBD2. Trimming removed 6 bases from V and 4 bases from J; junction bases left unmatched: 11. CDR1 and CDR2 (germline): SGHVS, FQNEAQ. CDR3 length: 17 residues.

The CDR3 loop reads CASSPTQGQNIQYF. CDR3 nucleotide sequence: TGTGCCAGCTCACCCACACAGGGGCAAAACATTCAGTACTTC. V and J are TRBV18 and TRBJ2-4; 7 nucleotides match TRBD1. Trimming cost V 3 bases and J 5 bases; bases outside gene matches: 4. CDR1 and CDR2 from the germline V gene are KGHSH and LQKENI. The CDR3 loop spans 14 amino acids.

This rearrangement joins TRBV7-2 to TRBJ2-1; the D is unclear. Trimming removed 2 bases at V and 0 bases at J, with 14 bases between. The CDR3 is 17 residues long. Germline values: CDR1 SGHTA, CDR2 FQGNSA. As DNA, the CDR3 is TGTGCCAGCAGCTTAATCGGTAGCTCTAGCTCCTACAATGAGCAGTTCTTC. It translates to CASSLIGSSSSYNEQFF.

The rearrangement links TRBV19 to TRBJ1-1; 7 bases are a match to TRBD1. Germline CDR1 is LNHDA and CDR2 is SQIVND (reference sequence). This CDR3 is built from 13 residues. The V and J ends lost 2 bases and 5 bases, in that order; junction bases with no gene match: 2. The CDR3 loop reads CASSITGETEAFF. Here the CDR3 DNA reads TGTGCCAGTAGTATAACAGGGGAGACTGAAGCTTTCTTT.

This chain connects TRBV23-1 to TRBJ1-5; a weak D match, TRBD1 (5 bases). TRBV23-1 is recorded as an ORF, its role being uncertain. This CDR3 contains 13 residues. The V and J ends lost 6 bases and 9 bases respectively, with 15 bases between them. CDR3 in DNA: TGCGCCAGCAGCCCACAGGTTTTCCGGCCCCAGCATTTT. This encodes CASSPQVFRPQHF.